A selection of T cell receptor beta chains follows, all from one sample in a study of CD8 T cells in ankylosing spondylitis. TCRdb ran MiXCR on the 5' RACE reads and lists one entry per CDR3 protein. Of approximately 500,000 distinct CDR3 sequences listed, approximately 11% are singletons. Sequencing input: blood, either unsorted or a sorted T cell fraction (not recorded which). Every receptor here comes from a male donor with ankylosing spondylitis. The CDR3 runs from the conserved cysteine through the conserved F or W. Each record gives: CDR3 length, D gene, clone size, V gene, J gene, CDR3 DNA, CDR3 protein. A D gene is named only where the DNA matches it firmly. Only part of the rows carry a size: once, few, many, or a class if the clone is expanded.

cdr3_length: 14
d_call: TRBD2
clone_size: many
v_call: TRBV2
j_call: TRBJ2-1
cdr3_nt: TGTGCCAGCAGGACGGGAGGCCGTTACAATGAGCAGTTCTTC
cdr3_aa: CASRTGGRYNEQFF

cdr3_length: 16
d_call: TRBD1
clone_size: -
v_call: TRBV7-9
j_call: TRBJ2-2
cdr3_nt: TGTGCCAGCAAAAGACAGGGGGCGCCGAACACCGGGGAGCTGTTTTTT
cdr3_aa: CASKRQGAPNTGELFF

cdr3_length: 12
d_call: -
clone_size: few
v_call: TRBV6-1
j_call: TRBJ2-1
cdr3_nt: TGTGCCAGCAGCCATCCTAGCAATGAGCAGTTCTTC
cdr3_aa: CASSHPSNEQFF

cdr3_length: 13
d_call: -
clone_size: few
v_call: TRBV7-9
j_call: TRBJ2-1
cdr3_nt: TGTGCCAGCAGCTTGTCCCGGGGGGACACTCAGTTCTTC
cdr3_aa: CASSLSRGDTQFF

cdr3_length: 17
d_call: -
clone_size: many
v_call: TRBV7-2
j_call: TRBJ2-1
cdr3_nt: TGTGCCAGCAGCCCCAACCTTGGACTTGCCTGGTACAATGAGCAGTTCTTC
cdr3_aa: CASSPNLGLAWYNEQFF

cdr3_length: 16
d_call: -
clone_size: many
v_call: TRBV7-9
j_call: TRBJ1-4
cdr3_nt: TGTGCCAGCAGCTTATCCCGGGGGCGACAAGGTGAAAAACTGTTTTTT
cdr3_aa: CASSLSRGRQGEKLFF

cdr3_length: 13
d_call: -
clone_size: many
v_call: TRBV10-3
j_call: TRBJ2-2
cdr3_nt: TGTGCCATCAGTAATACGAACACCGGGGAGCTGTTTTTT
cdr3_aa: CAISNTNTGELFF

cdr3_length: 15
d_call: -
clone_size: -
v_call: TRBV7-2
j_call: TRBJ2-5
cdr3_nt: TGTGCCAGCAGCGTACAGGGTGGTGGGCAAGAGACCCAGTACTTC
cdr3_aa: CASSVQGGGQETQYF

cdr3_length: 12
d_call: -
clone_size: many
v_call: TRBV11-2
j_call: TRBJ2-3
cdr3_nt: TGTGCCAGCAGCTTAGATTTAGATACGCAGTATTTT
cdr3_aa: CASSLDLDTQYF

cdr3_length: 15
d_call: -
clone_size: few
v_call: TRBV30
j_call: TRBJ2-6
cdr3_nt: TGTGCCTGGAGTGTAAGAAGGTCTGGGGCCAACGTCCTGACTTTC
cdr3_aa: CAWSVRRSGANVLTF

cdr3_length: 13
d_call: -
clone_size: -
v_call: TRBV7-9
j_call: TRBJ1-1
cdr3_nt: TGTGCCAGCAGCTTACTAACAGCCAATGAAGCTTTCTTT
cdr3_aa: CASSLLTANEAFF

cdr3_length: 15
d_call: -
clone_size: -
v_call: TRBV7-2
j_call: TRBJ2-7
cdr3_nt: TGTGCCAGCAGCCGGGGGGGGCAGGGGGCGTACGAGCAGTACTTC
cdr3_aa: CASSRGGQGAYEQYF

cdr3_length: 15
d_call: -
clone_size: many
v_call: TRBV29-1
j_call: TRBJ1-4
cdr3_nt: TGCAGCGCCGCCGGCCCTAAAAAGACTAATGAAAAACTGTTTTTT
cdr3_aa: CSAAGPKKTNEKLFF

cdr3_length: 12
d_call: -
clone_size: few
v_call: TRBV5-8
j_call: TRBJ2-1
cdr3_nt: TGTGCCAGCAGCTTGGTAGATAGCGAGCAGTTCTTC
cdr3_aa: CASSLVDSEQFF

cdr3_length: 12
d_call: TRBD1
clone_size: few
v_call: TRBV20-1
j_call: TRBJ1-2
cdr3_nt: TGCAGTGTCCCAGGGGGGTACTATGGCTACACCTTC
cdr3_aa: CSVPGGYYGYTF

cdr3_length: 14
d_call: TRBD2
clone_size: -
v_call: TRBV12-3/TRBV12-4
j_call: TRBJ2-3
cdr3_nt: TGTGCCAGCAGTTTGGCTAGCGGGTTGTATACGCAGTATTTT
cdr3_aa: CASSLASGLYTQYF

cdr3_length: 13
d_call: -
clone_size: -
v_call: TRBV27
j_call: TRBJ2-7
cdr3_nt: TGTGCCACCTCTCATGGATTGGGCTACGAGCAGTACTTC
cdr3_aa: CATSHGLGYEQYF

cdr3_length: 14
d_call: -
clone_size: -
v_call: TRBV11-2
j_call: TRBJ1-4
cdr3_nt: TGTGCCAGCAGCTTAAGGGGTGCGGATGAAAAACTGTTTTTT
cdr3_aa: CASSLRGADEKLFF

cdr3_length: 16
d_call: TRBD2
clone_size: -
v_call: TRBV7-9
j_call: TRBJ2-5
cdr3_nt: TGTGCCAGCAGCTCTGGACTAGCGGGAGTATCAGAGACCCAGTACTTC
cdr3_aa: CASSSGLAGVSETQYF

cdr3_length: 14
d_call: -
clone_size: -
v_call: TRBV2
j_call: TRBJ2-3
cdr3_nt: TGTGCCAGCAGTGTGAGTAGGGGAGAAGATACGCAGTATTTT
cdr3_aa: CASSVSRGEDTQYF

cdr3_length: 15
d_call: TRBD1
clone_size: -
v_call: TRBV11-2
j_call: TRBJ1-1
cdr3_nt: TGTGCCAGCACCAAGACTCAGGGGGCGAGGACTGAAGCTTTCTTT
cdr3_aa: CASTKTQGARTEAFF

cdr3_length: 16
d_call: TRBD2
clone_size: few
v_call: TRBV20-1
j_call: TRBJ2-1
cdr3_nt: TGCAGTGCTAGAGATGTAGCGGGAGGCTCCTACAATGAGCAGTTCTTC
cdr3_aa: CSARDVAGGSYNEQFF

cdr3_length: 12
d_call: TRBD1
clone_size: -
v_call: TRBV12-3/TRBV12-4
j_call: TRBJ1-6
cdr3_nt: TGTGCCAGCAGTTCAGGGACAGTAACCCTCCACTTT
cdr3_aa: CASSSGTVTLHF

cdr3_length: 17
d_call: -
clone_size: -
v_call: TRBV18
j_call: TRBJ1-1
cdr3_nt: TGTGCCAGCTCACAATACCCGATCGGGGACCCGAACACTGAAGCTTTCTTT
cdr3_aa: CASSQYPIGDPNTEAFF

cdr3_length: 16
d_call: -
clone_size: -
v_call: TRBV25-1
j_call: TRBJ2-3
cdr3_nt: TGTGCCAGCAGTGCTTTTGGAGGGGGCGGCACAGATACGCAGTATTTT
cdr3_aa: CASSAFGGGGTDTQYF

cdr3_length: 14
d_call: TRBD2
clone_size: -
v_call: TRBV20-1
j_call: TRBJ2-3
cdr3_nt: TGCAGTGTTCGGCTAGCGGACTTCACAGATACGCAGTATTTT
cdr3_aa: CSVRLADFTDTQYF

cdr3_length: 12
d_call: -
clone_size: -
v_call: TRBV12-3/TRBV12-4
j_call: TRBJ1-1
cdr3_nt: TGTGCCAGCACTGCGAGGAACACTGAAGCTTTCTTT
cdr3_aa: CASTARNTEAFF

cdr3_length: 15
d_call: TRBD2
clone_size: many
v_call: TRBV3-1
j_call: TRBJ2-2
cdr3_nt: TGTGCCAGCAGCCCCCGACTAGCTGGCACCGGGGAGCTGTTTTTT
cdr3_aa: CASSPRLAGTGELFF

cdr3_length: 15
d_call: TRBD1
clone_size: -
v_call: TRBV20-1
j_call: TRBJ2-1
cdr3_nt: TGCAGTGCTGACGCCCTCCGGGACAGGGCTCCTGAGCAGTTCTTC
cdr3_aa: CSADALRDRAPEQFF

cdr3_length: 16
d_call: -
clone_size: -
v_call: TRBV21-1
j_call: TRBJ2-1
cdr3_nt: TGTGCCAGCAGCAAAGCAGGGGGAGGTCCCTACAATGAGCAGTTCTTC
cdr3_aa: CASSKAGGGPYNEQFF

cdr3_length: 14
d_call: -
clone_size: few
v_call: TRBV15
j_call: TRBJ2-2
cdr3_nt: TGTGCCATACGATACTCGGGGAACACCGGGGAGCTGTTTTTT
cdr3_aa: CAIRYSGNTGELFF

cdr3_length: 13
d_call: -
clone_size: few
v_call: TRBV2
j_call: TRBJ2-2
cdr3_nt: TGTGCCAGCACTGAGACCCCGTCCGGGGAGCTGTTTTTT
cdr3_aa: CASTETPSGELFF

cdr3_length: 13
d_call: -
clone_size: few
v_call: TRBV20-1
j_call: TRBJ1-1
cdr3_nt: TGCAGTGCTAGAGCGGGCCGATACACTGAAGCTTTCTTT
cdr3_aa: CSARAGRYTEAFF

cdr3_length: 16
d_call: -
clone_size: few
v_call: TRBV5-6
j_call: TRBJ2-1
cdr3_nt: TGTGCCAGCAGCTTTGAGGCCGGGACCACCTTGAATGAGCAGTTCTTC
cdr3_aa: CASSFEAGTTLNEQFF

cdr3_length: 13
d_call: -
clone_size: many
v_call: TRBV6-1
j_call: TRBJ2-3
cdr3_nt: TGTGCCAGCAGGGGGGACTCCACAGATACGCAGTATTTT
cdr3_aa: CASRGDSTDTQYF

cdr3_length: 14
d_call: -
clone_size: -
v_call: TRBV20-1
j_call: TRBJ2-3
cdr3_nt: TGCAGTGCTCTCTCGAGGCGAGGGACAGATACGCAGTATTTT
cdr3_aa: CSALSRRGTDTQYF

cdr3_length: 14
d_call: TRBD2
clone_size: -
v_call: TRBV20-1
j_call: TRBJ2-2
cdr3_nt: TGCAGTGCTAGAGAGACGGGAGGGCTCGGGGAGCTGTTTTTT
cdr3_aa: CSARETGGLGELFF

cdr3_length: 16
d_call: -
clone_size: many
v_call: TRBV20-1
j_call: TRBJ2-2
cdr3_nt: TGCAGTGCTAGAGATCCGGCACAGGGTAACACCGGGGAGCTGTTTTTT
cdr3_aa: CSARDPAQGNTGELFF

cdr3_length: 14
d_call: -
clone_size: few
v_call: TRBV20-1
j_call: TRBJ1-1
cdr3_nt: TGCAGTGCTCACACAGGTTTTCGGGACCAAGAAGCTTTCTTT
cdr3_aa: CSAHTGFRDQEAFF

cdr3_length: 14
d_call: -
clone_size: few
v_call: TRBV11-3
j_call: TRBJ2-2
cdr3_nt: TGTGCCAGCAAAGAAGGGAGGAACACCGGGGAGCTGTTTTTT
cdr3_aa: CASKEGRNTGELFF

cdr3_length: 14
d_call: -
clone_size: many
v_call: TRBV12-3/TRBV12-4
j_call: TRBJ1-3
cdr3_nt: TGTGCCAGTTTACTAGGGGGCTCTGGAAACACCATATATTTT
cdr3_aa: CASLLGGSGNTIYF

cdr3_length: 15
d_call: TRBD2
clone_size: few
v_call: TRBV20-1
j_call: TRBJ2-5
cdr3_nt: TGCAGTGCCCCAAACATGGGAGGGCCGGGGGAGACCCAGTACTTC
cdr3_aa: CSAPNMGGPGETQYF

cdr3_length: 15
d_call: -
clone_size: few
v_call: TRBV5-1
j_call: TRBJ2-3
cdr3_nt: TGCGCCAGCCTAGCCGGGGCCTATAGCACAGATACGCAGTATTTT
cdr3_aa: CASLAGAYSTDTQYF

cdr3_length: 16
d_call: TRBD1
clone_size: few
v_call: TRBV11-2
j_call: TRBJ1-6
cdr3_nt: TGTGCCAGCAGCTTAAAGCCGGACAGGGGTAATTCACCCCTCCACTTT
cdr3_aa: CASSLKPDRGNSPLHF

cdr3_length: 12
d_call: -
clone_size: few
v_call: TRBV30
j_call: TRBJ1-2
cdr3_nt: TGTGCCTGGACCCCGGATAACTATGGCTACACCTTC
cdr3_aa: CAWTPDNYGYTF

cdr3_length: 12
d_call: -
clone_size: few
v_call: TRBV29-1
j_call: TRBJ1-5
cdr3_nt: TGCAGCGTTGGAGGGGTGAGTCAGCCCCAGCATTTT
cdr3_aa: CSVGGVSQPQHF

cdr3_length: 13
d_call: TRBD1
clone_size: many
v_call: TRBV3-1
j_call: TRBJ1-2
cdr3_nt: TGTGCCAGCAGCCCCCGCAGGGGGGCTGGCTACACCTTC
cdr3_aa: CASSPRRGAGYTF

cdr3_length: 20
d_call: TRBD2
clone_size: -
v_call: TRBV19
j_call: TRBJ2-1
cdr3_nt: TGTGCCAGTAGTCCACTGACTAGCGGGAGGGCAGATTCGTCCTACAATGAGCAGTTCTTC
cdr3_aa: CASSPLTSGRADSSYNEQFF

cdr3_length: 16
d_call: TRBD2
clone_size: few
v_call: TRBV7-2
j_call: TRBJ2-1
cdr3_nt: TGTGCCAGCAGCTTAGAGGGTGGGAGGGCGTACAATGAGCAGTTCTTC
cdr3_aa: CASSLEGGRAYNEQFF

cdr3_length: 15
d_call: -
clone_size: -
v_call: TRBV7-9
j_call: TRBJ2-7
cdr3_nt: TGTGCCAGCAGCTTAGAACAGGGAGGGGCCTACGAGCAGTACTTC
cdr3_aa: CASSLEQGGAYEQYF

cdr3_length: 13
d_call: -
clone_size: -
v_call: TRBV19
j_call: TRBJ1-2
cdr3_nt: TGTGCCAGTAGGGTCCTTCATAACTATGGCTACACCTTC
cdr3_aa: CASRVLHNYGYTF

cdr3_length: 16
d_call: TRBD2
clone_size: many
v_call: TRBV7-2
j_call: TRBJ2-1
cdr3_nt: TGTGCCAGCAGTCTAGCGGGAGGGGGAATGGGGGTGGAGCAGTTCTTC
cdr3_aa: CASSLAGGGMGVEQFF

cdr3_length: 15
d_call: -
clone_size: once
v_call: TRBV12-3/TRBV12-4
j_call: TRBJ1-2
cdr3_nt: TGTGCCAGCAGTAATAACAATCCCCGGTGGGGAGGCTACACCTTC
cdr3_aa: CASSNNNPRWGGYTF

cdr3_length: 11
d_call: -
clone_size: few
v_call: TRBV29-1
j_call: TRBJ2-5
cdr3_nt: TGCAGCGTCATAATGCGGGGGACCCAGTACTTC
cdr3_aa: CSVIMRGTQYF